This paragraph covers one TCR beta chain sequence. Per the original methods: Quantification of nucleated cells was approximated via reference gene primer amplification. The repertoire was sequenced with immunoSEQ multiplex PCR; TCRdb's copy has only in-frame clones and lacks some. V and J calls and clone size come straight from that table; D and trimming were deduced from the DNA. Among 150,000 to 200,000 clones listed, roughly nine tenths were seen once. The record originates from a study of blood T cell repertoires in COVID-19. Study-level information: Acute and convalescent COVID-19 samples came from the United States, Italy and Spain. PBMCs, B-cell-depleted T cells, or T cells provided the cDNA or gDNA that made up the material.

The CDR3 has 14 amino acids. Germline CDR1 is MNHEY and CDR2 is SVGAGI. V shed 4 bases and J shed 6 bases, with 15 bases lying between them. The chain employs TRBV6-5 and TRBJ1-1; D call uncertain. The clonotype was recovered from a woman of 80 years or more in a cohort sampled during active or convalescent COVID-19. Sequencing was done on a sample of peripheral blood. The CDR3, as DNA: TGTGCCAGCAGTTCCACCACAGTCCGACCTGAAGCTTTCTTT. This translates into CASSSTTVRPEAFF.